Here is one T cell receptor beta chain with its context. Its antigen is unknown. No per-base quality is available; no much larger clone lies one base away. The immunoSEQ Assay, a bias-controlled multiplex PCR, was used to amplify TCRbeta CDR3 regions from genomic DNA. Per the original workflow: Nucleated cell counts per sample were estimated from amplification of reference gene primers within the assay. To quantify the absolute abundance of each unique TCRbeta CDR3 rearrangement, sequence reads were collapsed and filtered. For each sample, productive Simpson clonality was calculated as the square root of Simpson's diversity index over productive rearrangements. TCRdb mirrors the immuneACCESS table, restricted to in-frame sequences. Some clones are absent from its copies; in checked studies, under half trace to an unresolved V gene, and the reason for the others is unknown. V and J calls and clone size are as listed in that table; D and trimming were resolved from the DNA. For this sample there are about 400,000 clones; 86% appear just once. Of the sample, about 1.5% falls within the top ten clones.

The collaborating institutions used their own protocols to collect whole blood in K2EDTA tubes. For TCRbeta analysis, collaborator samples were shipped as frozen whole blood, as isolated PBMCs, or as DNA extracted from either sample type. The source of the sample is a study of blood T cell repertoires in COVID-19 (TCRdb year 2020). The study in broad terms: The collaborator samples originated in the United States, Italy and Spain and spanned the acute and convalescent phases of COVID-19. The prospective study material was composed of cDNA or gDNA derived from T cells, B-cell-depleted T cells, or PBMCs. The dataset comprised deeply sampled blood TCRbeta repertoires from subjects exposed to, actively infected with, or recovered from COVID-19. The repertoires were released in a freely available public database intended as a resource for research on the immune response to SARS-CoV-2. The samples were drawn from the first 160 participants of the ongoing ImmuneRACE study and from more than 1,000 subjects provided by 6 global collaborators. Nearly every sample came with metadata listing a de-identified subject ID, COVID-19 status, age in years and sex. Where available, HLA class I and class II types were obtained from metadata supplied by the sample provider rather than from assay-based typing. Broader findings and caveats from the paper: The amount of clinical and demographic metadata varied by source and participant and was provided uncurated.

Based on the germline V gene (reference sequence), the CDR1 and CDR2 sequences are LGHDT and YNNKEL. Counted from cysteine to phenylalanine, this CDR3 has 13 amino acids. Only CDR3 DNA remains: 39 bases, in frame from the first base. From V the trimming removes 5 bases and from J it removes 4 bases, while the gene matches leave 4 bases of the junction unaccounted for. The chain uses TRBV3-1 (or the pseudogene TRBV3-2) and TRBJ1-1, and TRBD1 matches 7 of the central bases. The source of this sequence is a woman between 25 and 40 years old with active or convalescent COVID-19. Sequenced sample: peripheral blood. In nucleotides, the sequence is TGTGCCAGCAGCTCCCGACAGGGCACTGAAGCTTTCTTT. Its translation reads: CASSSRQGTEAFF.